Given below is one T cell receptor beta chain in context. This sample was taken from a study of blood T cell repertoires in COVID-19. Study overall: The origin of the acute and convalescent COVID-19 samples was the United States, Italy and Spain.

Authors' analysis steps: Quantification of nucleated cells was approximated via reference gene primer amplification. Sequenced by immunoSEQ multiplex PCR; TCRdb stores in-frame clones only, minus some. The D gene and trimming were derived from the DNA, and the V and J assignments and clone size from that table. The data show 280,000 or so clones, with approximately 85% seen just once and 9% to 9.5% held by the top ten. The CDR3 has 15 amino acids. Losses at the gene ends were 3 bases for V and 7 bases for J; bases not matched to a gene: 5. Germline assignment: CDR1 MRHNA and CDR2 SNTAGT. The sample consisted of peripheral blood. This chain uses TRBV6-4 with TRBJ2-1, with 11 bases lining up with TRBD2. This clonotype was sampled from a man between 18 and 29 years old with active or convalescent COVID-19. The CDR3 reads CASSERTSGLNEQFF. DNA of the CDR3: TGTGCCAGCAGTGAAAGGACTAGCGGGTTAAATGAGCAGTTCTTC.